The subject of this entry is one T cell receptor beta chain. Authors' methods: How many nucleated cells were present was estimated from reference gene primer amplification. The protocol was immunoSEQ multiplex PCR, while the TCRdb copy is restricted to in-frame clones and leaves out a portion. For V, J and clone size, that table is used; D and trimming come from the DNA. The sample records over 130,000 clones, 76% being singletons. These data are taken from a study of blood T cell repertoires in COVID-19. Study context: Acute and convalescent COVID-19 specimens originated in the United States, Italy and Spain. Sources were T cells, B-cell-depleted T cells, or PBMCs; the material itself was cDNA or gDNA.

The CDR3 totals 15 residues. CDR1 is MNHEY, CDR2 SMNVEV, per germline (reference sequence). V lost 1 base and J 4 bases, leaving 13 bases between the germline ends. This clonotype originated in a woman of 80 years or more with active or convalescent COVID-19. The chain is built from TRBV27 and TRBJ1-1; no reliable D call. The sample consisted of peripheral blood. CDR3 DNA: TGTGCCAGCAGTTTATTCCCGGGGTTGGGCACTGAAGCTTTCTTT. Residues: CASSLFPGLGTEAFF.